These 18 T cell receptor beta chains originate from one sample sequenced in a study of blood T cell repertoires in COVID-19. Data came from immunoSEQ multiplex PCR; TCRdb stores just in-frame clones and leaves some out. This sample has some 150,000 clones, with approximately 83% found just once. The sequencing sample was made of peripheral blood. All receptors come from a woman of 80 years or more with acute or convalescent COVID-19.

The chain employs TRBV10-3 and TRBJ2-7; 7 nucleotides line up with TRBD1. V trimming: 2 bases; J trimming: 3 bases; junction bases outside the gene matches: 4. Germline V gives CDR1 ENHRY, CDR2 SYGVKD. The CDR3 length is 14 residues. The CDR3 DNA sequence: TGTGCCATCAGTGAGGGGACAGAGCTCTACGAGCAGTACTTC. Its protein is CAISEGTELYEQYF.

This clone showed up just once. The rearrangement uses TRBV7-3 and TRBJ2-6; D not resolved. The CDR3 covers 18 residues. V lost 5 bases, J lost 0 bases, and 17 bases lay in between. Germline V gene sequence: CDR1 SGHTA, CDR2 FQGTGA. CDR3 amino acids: CASSPNGGTVSGANVLTF. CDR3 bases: TGTGCCAGCAGCCCGAACGGTGGAACAGTCTCTGGGGCCAACGTCCTGACTTTC. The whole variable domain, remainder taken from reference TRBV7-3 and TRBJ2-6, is GAGVSQTPSNKVTEKGKYVELRCDPISGHTALYWYRQSLGQGPEFLIYFQGTGAADDSGLPNDRFFAVRPEGSVSTLKIQRTERGDSAVYLCASSPNGGTVSGANVLTFGAGSRLTVL.

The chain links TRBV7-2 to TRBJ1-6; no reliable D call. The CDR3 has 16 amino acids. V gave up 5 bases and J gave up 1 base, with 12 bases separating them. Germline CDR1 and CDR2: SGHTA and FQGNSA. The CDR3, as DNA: TGTGCCAGCAGCCCACGGGGTCGATCCTATAATTCACCCCTCCACTTT. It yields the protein CASSPRGRSYNSPLHF.

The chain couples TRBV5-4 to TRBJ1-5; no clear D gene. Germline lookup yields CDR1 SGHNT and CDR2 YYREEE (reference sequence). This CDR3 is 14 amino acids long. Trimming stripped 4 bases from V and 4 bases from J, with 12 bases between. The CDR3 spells CASSPGRGNQPQHF. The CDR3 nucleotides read TGTGCCAGCAGCCCCGGACGGGGTAATCAGCCCCAGCATTTT.

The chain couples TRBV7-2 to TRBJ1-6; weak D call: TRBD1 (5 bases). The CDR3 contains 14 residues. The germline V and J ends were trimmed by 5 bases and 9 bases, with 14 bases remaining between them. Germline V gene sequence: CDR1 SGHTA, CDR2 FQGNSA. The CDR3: CASSQGSDSSPLHF. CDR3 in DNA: TGTGCCAGCAGCCAAGGGTCTGACAGTTCACCCCTCCACTTT.

The CDR3 reads CASSKGQGSGSPLHF. DNA of the CDR3: TGTGCCAGCAGCAAGGGACAGGGGAGCGGTTCACCCCTCCACTTT. The chain uses TRBV9 and TRBJ1-6; 10 positions agree with TRBD1. The germline gives CDR1 SGDLS, CDR2 YYNGEE. The V segment lost 4 bases and the J segment 9 bases; nucleotides outside the gene matches: 7. This CDR3 region has 15 residues. The variable domain in full, with the rest retrieved from reference TRBV9 and TRBJ1-6, is DSGVTQTPKHLITATGQRVTLRCSPRSGDLSVYWYQQSLDQGLQFLIQYYNGEERAKGNILERFSAQQFPDLHSELNLSSLELGDSALYFCASSKGQGSGSPLHFGNGTRLTVT.

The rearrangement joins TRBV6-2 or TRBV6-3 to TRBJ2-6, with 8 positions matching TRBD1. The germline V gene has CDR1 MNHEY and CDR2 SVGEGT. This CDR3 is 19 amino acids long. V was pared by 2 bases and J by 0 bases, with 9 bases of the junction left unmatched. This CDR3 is CASSYAGQGSLSGANVLTF. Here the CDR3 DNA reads TGTGCCAGCAGTTACGCAGGACAGGGTTCTCTCTCTGGGGCCAACGTCCTGACTTTC.

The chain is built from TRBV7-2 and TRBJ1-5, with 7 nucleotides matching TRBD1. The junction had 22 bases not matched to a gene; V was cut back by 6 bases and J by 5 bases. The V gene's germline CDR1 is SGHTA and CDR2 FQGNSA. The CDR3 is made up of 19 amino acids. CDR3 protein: CASRKTGVRRAGGYQPQHF. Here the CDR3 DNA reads TGTGCCAGCAGGAAAACAGGGGTTAGGAGGGCTGGGGGTTATCAGCCCCAGCATTTT.

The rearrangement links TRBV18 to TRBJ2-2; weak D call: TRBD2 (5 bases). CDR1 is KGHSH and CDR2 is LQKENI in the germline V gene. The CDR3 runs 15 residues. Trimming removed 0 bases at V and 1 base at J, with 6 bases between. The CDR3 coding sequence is TGTGCCAGCTCACCACCGCGGGTGAACACCGGGGAGCTGTTTTTT. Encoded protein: CASSPPRVNTGELFF.

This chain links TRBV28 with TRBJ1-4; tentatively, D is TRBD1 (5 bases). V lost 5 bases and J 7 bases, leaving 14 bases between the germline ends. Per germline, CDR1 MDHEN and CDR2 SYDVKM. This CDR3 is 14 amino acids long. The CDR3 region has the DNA TGTGCCAGCAGTCCCGGGGGGAAAGGTGAAAAACTGTTTTTT. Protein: CASSPGGKGEKLFF.

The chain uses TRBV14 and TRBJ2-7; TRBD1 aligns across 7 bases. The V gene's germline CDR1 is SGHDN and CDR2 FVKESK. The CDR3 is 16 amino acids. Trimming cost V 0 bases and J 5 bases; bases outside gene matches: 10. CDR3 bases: TGTGCCAGCAGCCAAGATCACAGGGGAGTCGTCCACGAGCAGTACTTC. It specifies CASSQDHRGVVHEQYF.

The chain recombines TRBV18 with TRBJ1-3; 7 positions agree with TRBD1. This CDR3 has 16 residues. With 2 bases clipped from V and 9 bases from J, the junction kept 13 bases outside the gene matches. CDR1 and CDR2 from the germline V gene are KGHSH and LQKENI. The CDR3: CASSPSQGILQSTIYF. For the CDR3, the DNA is TGTGCCAGCTCACCATCACAGGGGATACTACAGAGCACCATATATTTT.

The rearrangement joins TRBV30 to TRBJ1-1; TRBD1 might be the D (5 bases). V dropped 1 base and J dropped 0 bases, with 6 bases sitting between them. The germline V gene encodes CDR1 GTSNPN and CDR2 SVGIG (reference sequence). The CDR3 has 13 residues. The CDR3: CAWSEGLNTEAFF. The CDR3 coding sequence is TGTGCCTGGAGTGAGGGGCTGAACACTGAAGCTTTCTTT.

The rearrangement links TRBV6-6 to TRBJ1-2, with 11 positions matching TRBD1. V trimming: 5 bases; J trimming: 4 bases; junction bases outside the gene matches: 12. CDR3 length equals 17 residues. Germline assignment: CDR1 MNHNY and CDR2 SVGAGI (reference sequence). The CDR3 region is CASSLSTGTGGFYGYTF. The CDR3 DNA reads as TGTGCCAGCAGTCTCTCTACCGGGACAGGGGGATTCTATGGCTACACCTTC.

The CDR3 DNA reads TGCAGCGTTGAACCGACAATTCTTTCGCCGTATGGCTACACCTTC. This translates into CSVEPTILSPYGYTF. This rearrangement joins TRBV29-1 to TRBJ1-2; no reliable D call. CDR3 size: 15 residues. Germline CDR1 and CDR2: SQVTM and ANQGSEA. Trimming cost V 2 bases and J 5 bases, with 18 bases left between them.

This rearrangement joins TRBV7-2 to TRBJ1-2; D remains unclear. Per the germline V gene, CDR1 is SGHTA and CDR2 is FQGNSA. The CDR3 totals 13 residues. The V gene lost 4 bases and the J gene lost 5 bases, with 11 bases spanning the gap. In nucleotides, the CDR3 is TGTGCCAGCAGCTCAGGAAAATCGTATGGCTACACCTTC. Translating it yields CASSSGKSYGYTF.

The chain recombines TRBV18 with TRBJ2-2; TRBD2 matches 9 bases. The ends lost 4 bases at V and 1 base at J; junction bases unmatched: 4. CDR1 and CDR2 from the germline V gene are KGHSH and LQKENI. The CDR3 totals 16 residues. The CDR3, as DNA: TGTGCCAGCTCACGGGAGCGGGGGGAGAACACCGGGGAGCTGTTTTTT. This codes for CASSRERGENTGELFF. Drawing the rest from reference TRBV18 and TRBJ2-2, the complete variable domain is NAGVMQNPRHLVRRRGQEARLRCSPMKGHSHVYWYRQLPEEGLKFMVYLQKENIIDESGMPKERFSAEFPKEGPSILRIQQVVRGDSAAYFCASSRERGENTGELFFGEGSRLTVL.

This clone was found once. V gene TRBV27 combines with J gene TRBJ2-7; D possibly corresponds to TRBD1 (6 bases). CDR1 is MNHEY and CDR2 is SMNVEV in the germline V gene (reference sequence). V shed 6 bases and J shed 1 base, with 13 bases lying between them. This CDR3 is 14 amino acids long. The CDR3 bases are TGTGCCAGCAGACACGAACAGGGTTCCTACGAGCAGTACTTC. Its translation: CASRHEQGSYEQYF.